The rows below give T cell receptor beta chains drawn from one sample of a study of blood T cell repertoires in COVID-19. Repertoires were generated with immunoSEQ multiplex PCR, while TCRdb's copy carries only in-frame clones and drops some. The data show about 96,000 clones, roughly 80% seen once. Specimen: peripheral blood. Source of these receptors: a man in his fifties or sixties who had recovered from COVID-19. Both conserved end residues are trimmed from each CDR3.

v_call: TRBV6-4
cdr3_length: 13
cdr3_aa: ASSASSTGAEPQH

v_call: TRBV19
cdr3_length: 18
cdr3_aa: ASRVQGTSGIISSYNEQF

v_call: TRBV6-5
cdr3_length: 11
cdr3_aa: AGSTGGATEAF

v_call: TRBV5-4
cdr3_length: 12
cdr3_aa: ASSMDLSYNEQF

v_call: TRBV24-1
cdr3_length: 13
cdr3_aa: ATSDGTGNNQPQH

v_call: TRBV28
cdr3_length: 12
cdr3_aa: ASSSSGLKKTQY

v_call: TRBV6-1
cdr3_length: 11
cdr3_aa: ASSDRVNQPQH

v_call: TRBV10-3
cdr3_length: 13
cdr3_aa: AISVRVGGWHRYT

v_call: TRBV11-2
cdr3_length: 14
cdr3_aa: ASSSGLTGSTGELF

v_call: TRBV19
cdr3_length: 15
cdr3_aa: ASSILTGGADNSPLH

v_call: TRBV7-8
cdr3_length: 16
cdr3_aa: ASSPGQGAIAYNSPLH

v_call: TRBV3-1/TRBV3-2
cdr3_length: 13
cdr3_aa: ASSPPPLGRGTQY

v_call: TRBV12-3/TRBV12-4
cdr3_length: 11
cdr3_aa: ASSGLAGVEQY

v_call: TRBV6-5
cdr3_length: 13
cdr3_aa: ASSYEAGAYNEQF

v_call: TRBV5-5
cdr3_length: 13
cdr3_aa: ASSLRTGSVTEAF

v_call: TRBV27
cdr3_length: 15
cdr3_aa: ASSVRGLAGSTDTQY

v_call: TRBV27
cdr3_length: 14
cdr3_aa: ASSTIGQGRSNEQY

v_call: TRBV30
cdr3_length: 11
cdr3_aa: AWSTGFDQPQH

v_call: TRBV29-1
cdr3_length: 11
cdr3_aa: SAEGHSNTEAF

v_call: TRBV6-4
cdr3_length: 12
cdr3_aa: ASSRQGEADTQY

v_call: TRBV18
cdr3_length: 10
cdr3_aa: ASSPLDTEAF

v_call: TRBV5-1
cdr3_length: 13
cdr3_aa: ASSHGLAAQETQY

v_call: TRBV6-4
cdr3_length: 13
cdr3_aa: ASSDTQTVQETQY

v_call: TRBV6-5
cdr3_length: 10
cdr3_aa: ASTPEIETQY

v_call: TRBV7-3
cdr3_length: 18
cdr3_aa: ASTQHRDRGFWGGGNTIY

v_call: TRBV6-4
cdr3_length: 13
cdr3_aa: ASSGSSGGADTQY

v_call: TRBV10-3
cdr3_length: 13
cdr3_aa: AISGNRGQNSPLH

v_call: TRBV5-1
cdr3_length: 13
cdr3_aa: ASSWSGGAQDTQY

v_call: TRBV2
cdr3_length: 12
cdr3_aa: ASTKENSNQPQH

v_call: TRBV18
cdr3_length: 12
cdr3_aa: ASSPQGLNPEAF

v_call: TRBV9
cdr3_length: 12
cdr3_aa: ASSVLLGGETQY

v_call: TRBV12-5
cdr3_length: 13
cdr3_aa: ASGLVAGVSYEQY

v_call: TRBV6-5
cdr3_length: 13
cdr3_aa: ASSYSTGSTYEQY

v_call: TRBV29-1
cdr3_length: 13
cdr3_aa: SVVGHPTSTDTQY

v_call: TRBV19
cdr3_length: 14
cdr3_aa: ASSPRGVSNTGELF

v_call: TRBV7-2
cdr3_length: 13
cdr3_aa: ASSLVFSSGNTIY

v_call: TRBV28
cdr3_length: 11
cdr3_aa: AFQTGGTDTQY

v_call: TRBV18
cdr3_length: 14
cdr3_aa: ASSPIRDRDTGELF

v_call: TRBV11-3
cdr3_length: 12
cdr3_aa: ASSLGQGQSPLH

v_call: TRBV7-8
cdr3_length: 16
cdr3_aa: ASSRGTGGTHSQQPQH

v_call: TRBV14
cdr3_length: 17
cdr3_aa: ASSQEGPTSGRAGYEQF

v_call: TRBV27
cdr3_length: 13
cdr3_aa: ASIGLAGGLHTQY

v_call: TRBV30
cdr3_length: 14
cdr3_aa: AWSSWWAGELTEAF

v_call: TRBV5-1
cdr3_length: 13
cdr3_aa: ASSLGLASGKTQY

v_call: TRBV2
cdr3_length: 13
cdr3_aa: ASTQSTGSVAEQF

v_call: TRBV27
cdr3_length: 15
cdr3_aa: ASSLTGHSGGTDTQY

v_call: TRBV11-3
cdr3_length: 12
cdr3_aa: ASSPGQNTGELF

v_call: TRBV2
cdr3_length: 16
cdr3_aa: ASSYRSGSGSSYNEQF

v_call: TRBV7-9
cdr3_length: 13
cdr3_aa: ASSSRDRGREEQY

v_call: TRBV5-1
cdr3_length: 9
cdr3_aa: ASSLSDEQY

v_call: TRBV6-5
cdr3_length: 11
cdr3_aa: ASSWAEGWEAF

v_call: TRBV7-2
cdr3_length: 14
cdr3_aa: ASSLSPGLVSYEQY

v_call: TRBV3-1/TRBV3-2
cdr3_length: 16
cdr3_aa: ASSQGLAGALSYNEQF

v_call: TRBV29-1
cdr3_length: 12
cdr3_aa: STRQGALNTEAF

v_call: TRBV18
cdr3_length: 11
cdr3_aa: ASSPASNTEAF

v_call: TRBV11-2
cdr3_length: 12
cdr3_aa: ASSPDRKNTEAF

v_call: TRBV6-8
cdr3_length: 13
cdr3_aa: ASSFKGDLPYEQY

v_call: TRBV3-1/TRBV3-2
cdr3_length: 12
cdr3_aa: ASSQGGRQETQY

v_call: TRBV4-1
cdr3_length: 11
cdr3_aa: ASSPTSRDYAF